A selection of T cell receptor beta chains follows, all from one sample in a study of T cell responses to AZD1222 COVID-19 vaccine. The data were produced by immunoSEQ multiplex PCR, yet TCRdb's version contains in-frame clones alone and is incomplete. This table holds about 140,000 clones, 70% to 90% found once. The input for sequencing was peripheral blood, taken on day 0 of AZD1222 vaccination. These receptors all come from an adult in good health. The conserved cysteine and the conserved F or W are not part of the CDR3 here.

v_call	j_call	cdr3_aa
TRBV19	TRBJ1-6	ASSIFGEDSPLH
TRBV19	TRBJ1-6	ASSSRAWNSPLH
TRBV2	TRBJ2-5	ASRPGLQETQY
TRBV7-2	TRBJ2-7	ASSLERELDEQY
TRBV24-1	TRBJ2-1	ATILSVPLPPSSYNEQF
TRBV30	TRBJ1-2	AWSVGQGRGYT
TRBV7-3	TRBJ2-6	ASSLVPGNSGANVLT
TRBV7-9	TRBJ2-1	ASSSGTSLYNEQF
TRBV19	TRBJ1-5	ASSISQGSKPQH
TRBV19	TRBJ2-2	ASSGGQGAGTGELF
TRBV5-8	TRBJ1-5	ASSLAWGGRDQPQH
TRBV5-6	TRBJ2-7	ASSPRQGYTYEQY
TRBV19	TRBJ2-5	ASSTRGGPREETQY
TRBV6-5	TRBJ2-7	ASRGGQGARYEQY
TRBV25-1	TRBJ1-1	ASRGIGTQNTEAF
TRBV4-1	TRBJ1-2	ASSQVTGGVYGYT
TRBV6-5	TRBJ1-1	ASSYSLQVNTEAF
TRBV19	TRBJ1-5	ASSPGRVGNQPQH
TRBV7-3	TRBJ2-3	ASSSYSSDTQY
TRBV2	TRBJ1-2	ASSGWTGAEGYT
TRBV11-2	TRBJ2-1	ASSSWDDPLVDEQF
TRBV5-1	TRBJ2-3	ASSLGGGQSIDTQY
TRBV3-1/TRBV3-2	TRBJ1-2	ASSQGPSNYGYT
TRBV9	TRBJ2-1	ASSVSGLAGDSEQF
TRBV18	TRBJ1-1	ATGLGKQGATEAF
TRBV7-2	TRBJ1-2	ASSLGGQVHGYT
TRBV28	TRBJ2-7	ASRSSGTGAYEQY
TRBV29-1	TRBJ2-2	SVAGLTGELF
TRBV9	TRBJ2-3	ASSVEVGTDTQY
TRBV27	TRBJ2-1	ASSPTSGVYNEQF
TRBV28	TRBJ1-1	ASSLEGGWNEAF
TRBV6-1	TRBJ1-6	ASSEETGGMASPLH
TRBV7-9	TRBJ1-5	ASSFSSQPQH
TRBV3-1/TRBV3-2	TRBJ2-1	ASSQRTSGREYNEQF
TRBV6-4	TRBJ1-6	ASSDSGQLNSPLH
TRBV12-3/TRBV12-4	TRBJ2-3	ASGRGLDTQY
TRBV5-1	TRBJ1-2	ASSKRTGNYGYT
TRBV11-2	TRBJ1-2	ASSPMTGLGYGYT
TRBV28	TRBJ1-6	ASSLMLVGSSPLH
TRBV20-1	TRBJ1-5	SASEWSNQPQH
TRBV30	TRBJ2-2	ASTGTGGSGGELF
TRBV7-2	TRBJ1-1	ASSLGAPRGTEAF
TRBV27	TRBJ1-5	ASSPRGTGQPQH
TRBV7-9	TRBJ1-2	ASSKRVGYPGTFGANYGYT